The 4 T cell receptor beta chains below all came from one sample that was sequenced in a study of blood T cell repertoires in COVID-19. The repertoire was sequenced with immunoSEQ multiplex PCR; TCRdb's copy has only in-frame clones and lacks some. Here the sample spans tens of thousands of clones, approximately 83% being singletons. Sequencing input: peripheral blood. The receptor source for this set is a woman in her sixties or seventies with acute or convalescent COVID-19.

The CDR3 nucleotides are TGTGCCAGCTCACCACAAACTGAGAATGGCTACACCTTC. It specifies CASSPQTENGYTF. The V and J genes are TRBV18 and TRBJ1-2; D ambiguous. Germline V CDR1 and CDR2: KGHSH, LQKENI. The CDR3 totals 13 residues. Trimming stripped 1 base from V and 6 bases from J, with 9 bases between.

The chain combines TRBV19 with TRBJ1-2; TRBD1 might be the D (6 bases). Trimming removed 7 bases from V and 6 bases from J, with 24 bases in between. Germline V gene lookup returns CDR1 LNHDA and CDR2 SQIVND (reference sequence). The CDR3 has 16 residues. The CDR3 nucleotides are TGTGCCAGTACCCTCCGGGGACAACGGGGAAAGGATGGCTACACCTTC. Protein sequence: CASTLRGQRGKDGYTF.

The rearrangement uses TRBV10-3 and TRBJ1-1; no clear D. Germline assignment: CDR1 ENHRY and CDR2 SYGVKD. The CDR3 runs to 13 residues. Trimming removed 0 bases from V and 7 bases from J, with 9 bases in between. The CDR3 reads CAISESWSYEAFF. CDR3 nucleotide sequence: TGTGCCATCAGTGAGTCGTGGAGTTATGAAGCTTTCTTT.

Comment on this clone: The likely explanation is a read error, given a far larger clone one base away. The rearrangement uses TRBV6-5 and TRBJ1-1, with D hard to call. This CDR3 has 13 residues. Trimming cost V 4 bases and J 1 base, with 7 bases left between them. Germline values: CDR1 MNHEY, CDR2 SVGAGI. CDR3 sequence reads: CASSWEGNTEAFF. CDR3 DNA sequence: TGTGCCAGCAGTTGGGAGGGGAACACTGAAGCTTTCTTT.